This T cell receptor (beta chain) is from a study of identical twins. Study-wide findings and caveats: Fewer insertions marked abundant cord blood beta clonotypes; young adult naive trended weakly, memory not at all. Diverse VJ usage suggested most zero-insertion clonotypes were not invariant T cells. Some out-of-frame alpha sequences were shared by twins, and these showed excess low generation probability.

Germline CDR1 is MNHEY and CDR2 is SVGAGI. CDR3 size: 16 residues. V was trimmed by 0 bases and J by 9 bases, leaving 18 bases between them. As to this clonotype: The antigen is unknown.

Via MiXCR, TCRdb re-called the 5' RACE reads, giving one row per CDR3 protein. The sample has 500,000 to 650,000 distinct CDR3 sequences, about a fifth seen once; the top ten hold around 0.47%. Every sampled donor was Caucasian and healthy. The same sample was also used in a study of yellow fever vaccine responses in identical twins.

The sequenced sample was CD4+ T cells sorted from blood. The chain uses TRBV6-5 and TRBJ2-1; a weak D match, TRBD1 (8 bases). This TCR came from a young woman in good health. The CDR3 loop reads CASSYSSGQGGGEQFF. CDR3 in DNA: TGTGCCAGCAGTTACTCGAGCGGACAGGGCGGGGGTGAGCAGTTCTTC.